This note documents a single T cell receptor beta chain sequence. The entry originates in a study of T cell changes during pregnancy in multiple sclerosis. Germline loops: CDR1 MNHEY, CDR2 SMNVEV (reference sequence). The V and J ends lost 0 bases and 7 bases, in that order; junction bases with no gene match: 5. CDR3 length: 16 residues. The data were produced by immunoSEQ multiplex PCR, yet TCRdb's version contains in-frame clones alone and is incomplete. The table has 70,000 to 95,000 clones, about 94% seen once. The V and J genes are TRBV27 and TRBJ2-1; 11 nucleotides line up with TRBD2. This sequence originates from a female donor with multiple sclerosis, enrolled in a pregnancy study. Sequenced here: peripheral blood, sampled in the third trimester of pregnancy. The chain's CDR3 is CASSLSRTSGPNEQFF. The CDR3 nucleotides are TGTGCCAGCAGTTTATCGAGGACTAGCGGGCCTAATGAGCAGTTCTTC.